A single sample gave rise to the 11 T cell receptor beta chains below, sequenced in a study of blood T cell repertoires in COVID-19. Sequenced by immunoSEQ multiplex PCR; TCRdb stores in-frame clones only, minus some. The sample consists of about 280,000 clones, approximately 81% of them appearing once. Sequencing was done on a sample of PBMCs or T cells enriched from blood (not recorded which). These receptors all stem from a woman aged 50 to 60 who had recovered from COVID-19.

This clone occurred once. The rearrangement links TRBV10-2 to TRBJ2-1; TRBD2 agrees at 10 bases. Germline V CDR1 and CDR2: WSHSY, SAAADI. The CDR3 covers 16 residues. V was pared by 3 bases and J by 4 bases, with 6 bases of the junction left unmatched. CDR3: CASSESGGAVYNEQFF. As DNA, the CDR3 is TGCGCCAGCAGTGAAAGCGGGGGGGCCGTTTACAATGAGCAGTTCTTC.

The V call is TRBV7-3, the J call TRBJ2-2, with TRBD2 identical over 10 bases. Unmatched junction bases numbered 3, after V lost 4 bases and J lost 1 base. Germline CDR1 and CDR2: SGHTA and FQGTGA. The CDR3 runs 16 residues. The CDR3 loop is CASSSVAGGNTGELFF. The CDR3 bases are TGTGCCAGCAGCTCGGTAGCGGGGGGGAACACCGGGGAGCTGTTTTTT.

The V and J genes are TRBV5-6 and TRBJ1-2; the D is unclear. Germline CDR1 is SGHDT and CDR2 is YYEEEE. Trimming removed 3 bases from V and 2 bases from J, with 11 bases in between. The CDR3 spans 14 residues. The CDR3 protein is CASSYPSRNYGYTF. The CDR3 bases are TGTGCCAGCAGCTACCCCAGCAGGAACTATGGCTACACCTTC.

The V and J genes are TRBV27 and TRBJ1-2, with 8 bases lining up with TRBD1. The germline V gene has CDR1 MNHEY and CDR2 SMNVEV (reference sequence). J gave up 8 bases and V 2 bases, and 16 bases lay outside the gene matches. The CDR3 runs 17 residues. The CDR3 sequence is CASSLNRNTGGTRGYTF. The CDR3 DNA sequence: TGTGCCAGCAGTTTAAACCGAAATACAGGGGGTACGCGGGGCTACACCTTC.

This chain uses TRBV5-6 with TRBJ2-3; 9 nucleotides match TRBD2. After removal of 1 base from V and 4 bases from J, the junction contained 7 bases not matched to a gene. CDR1 is SGHDT and CDR2 is YYEEEE in the germline V gene. This CDR3 is built from 16 residues. The CDR3 DNA follows: TGTGCCAGCAGCTTGTCTGTAGCGGGGGTCTCAGATACGCAGTATTTT. Translation: CASSLSVAGVSDTQYF.

This rearrangement joins TRBV12-5 to TRBJ1-1, with D perhaps matching TRBD1 (6 bases). Trimming removed 5 bases from V and 3 bases from J, with 10 bases in between. CDR3 length: 13 residues. Germline V gene lookup returns CDR1 LGHNT and CDR2 FRNRAP. The CDR3 is CASGIQGYTEAFF. CDR3 bases: TGTGCTAGTGGTATACAGGGATACACTGAAGCTTTCTTT.

This clone was observed once. This chain uses TRBV27 with TRBJ2-3, with a tentative D call TRBD2 (6 bases). This CDR3 comprises 14 residues. In germline, CDR1 is MNHEY, CDR2 SMNVEV (reference sequence). Trimming removed 4 bases from V and 0 bases from J, with 8 bases in between. The CDR3 loop is CASSSGLSTDTQYF. DNA of the CDR3: TGTGCCAGCAGTTCGGGACTGAGCACAGATACGCAGTATTTT.

This clone was seen a few times. The same CDR3 arises from other DNA sequences in this sample as well. The chain couples TRBV15 to TRBJ1-1; TRBD1 might be the D (5 bases). V was cut by 0 bases and J by 4 bases, with 9 bases left in between. The CDR3 runs 14 residues. Germline CDR1 LNHNV, CDR2 YYDKDF (reference sequence). DNA of the CDR3: TGTGCCACCAGCAGAGATCTCAGGGTCACTGAAGCTTTCTTT. It codes for CATSRDLRVTEAFF.

The chain is built from TRBV4-2 and TRBJ2-2; a weak D match, TRBD2 (6 bases). Trimming cost V 4 bases and J 2 bases, with 14 bases left between them. The CDR3 covers 16 residues. Germline lookup yields CDR1 LGHNA and CDR2 YNFKEQ. The CDR3 spells CASSPRGLDNTGELFF. The CDR3 region has the DNA TGTGCCAGCAGCCCGCGGGGCCTAGACAACACCGGGGAGCTGTTTTTT.

The V call is TRBV3-1 (or the pseudogene TRBV3-2), the J call TRBJ1-6; 9 bases are a match to TRBD1. The V segment lost 4 bases and the J segment 9 bases; nucleotides outside the gene matches: 7. This CDR3 is built from 15 residues. CDR1 is LGHDT, CDR2 YNNKEL, per germline (reference sequence). The CDR3 DNA is TGTGCCAGCAGCCTGCCGGGACAGGGTAGTTCACCCCTCCACTTT. It encodes CASSLPGQGSSPLHF.

This rearrangement joins TRBV10-2 to TRBJ2-2, with D tentatively TRBD1 (9 bases). Trimming removed 6 bases from V and 1 base from J, with 24 bases in between. Germline values: CDR1 WSHSY, CDR2 SAAADI. The CDR3 consists of 19 residues. In DNA, the CDR3 is TGCGCCAGCAGACCTACTCTGGACAGGGGACTAGGGAACACCGGGGAGCTGTTTTTT. Protein sequence: CASRPTLDRGLGNTGELFF.